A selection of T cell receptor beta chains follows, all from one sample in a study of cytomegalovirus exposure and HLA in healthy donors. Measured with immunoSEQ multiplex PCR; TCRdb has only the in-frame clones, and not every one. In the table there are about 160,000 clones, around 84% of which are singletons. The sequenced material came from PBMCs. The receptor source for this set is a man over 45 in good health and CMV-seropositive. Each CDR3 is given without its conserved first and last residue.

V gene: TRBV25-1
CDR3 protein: ASSEVEAGTGELF

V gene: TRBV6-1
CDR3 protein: ASSALRTGNTGELF

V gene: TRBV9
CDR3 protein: ASSVASGGAAETQY

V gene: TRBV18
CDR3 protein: ASSPAERNYT

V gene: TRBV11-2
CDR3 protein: ASGASLQGGSMNEQF

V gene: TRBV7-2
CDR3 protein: ASSLGGQAVGYT

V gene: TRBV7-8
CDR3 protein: ANSREIQETQY

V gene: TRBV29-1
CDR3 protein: SVQGLAPTDTQY

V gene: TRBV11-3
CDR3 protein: ASSSPGTQGANTGELF

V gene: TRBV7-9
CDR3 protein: ASSSSLAGGGYT

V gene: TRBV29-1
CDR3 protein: TYSRVEAF

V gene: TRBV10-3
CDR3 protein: AISESRGSNQPQH

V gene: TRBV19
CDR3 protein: ASSTGGSGRDTQH

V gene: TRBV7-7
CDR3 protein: ASSSPGGTGELF

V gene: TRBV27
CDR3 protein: ASAPGERSSYNEQF

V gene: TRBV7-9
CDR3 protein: SSSARSGLAEETQY